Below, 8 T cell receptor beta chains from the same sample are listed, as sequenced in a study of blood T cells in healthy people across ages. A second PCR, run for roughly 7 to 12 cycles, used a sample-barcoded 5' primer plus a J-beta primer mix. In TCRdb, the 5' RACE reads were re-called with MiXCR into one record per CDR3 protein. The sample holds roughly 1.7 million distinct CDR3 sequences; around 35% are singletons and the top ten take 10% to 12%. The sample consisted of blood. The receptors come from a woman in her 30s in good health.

CDR3: CASSLGRQGNEKLFF. DNA of the CDR3: TGTGCCAGCAGCTTAGGGAGACAGGGGAATGAAAAACTGTTTTTT. This chain joins TRBV7-9 and TRBJ1-4; 8 bases agree with TRBD1. CDR1 and CDR2 from the germline V gene are SEHNR and FQNEAQ (reference sequence). The V and J ends lost 1 base and 5 bases, in that order; junction bases with no gene match: 3. The CDR3 is made up of 15 amino acids. The full variable domain, its missing parts supplied by reference TRBV7-9 and TRBJ1-4, is DTGVSQNPRHKITKRGQNVTFRCDPISEHNRLYWYRQTLGQGPEFLTYFQNEAQLEKSRLLSDRFSAERPKGSFSTLEIQRTEQGDSAMYLCASSLGRQGNEKLFFGSGTQLSVL.

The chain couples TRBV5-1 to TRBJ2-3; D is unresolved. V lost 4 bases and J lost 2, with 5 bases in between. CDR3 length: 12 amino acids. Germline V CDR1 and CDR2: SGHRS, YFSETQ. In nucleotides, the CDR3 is TGCGCCAGCAGCAAAGCCACAGATACGCAGTATTTT. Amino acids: CASSKATDTQYF.

Here the CDR3 reads CSARDRGSGDFWVKETQYF. CDR3 bases: TGCAGTGCTAGAGATCGAGGATCCGGAGACTTCTGGGTAAAAGAGACCCAGTACTTC. The chain employs TRBV20-1 and TRBJ2-5; D gene uncertain. Germline V gene data show CDR1 as DFQATT and CDR2 as SNEGSKA (reference sequence). This CDR3 is built from 19 residues. V was clipped by 0 bases and J by 3 bases, with 26 bases between them.

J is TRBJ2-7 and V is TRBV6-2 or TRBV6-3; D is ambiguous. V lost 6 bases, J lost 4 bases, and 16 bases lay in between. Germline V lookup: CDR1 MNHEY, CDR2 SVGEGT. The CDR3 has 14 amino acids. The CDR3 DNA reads TGTGCCAGCAGCCTCACCAAGATAATGTACGAGCAGTACTTC. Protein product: CASSLTKIMYEQYF.

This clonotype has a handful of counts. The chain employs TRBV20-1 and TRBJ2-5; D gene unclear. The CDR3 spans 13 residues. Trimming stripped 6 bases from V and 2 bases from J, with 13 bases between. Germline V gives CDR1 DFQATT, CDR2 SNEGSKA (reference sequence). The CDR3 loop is CSARDTIQETQYF. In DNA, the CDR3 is TGCAGTGCCCGAGACACAATACAAGAGACCCAGTACTTC.

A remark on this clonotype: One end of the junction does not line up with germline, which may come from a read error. In nucleotides, the CDR3 is TGTGCCAACAGCAAAACGGGGTTCTACGAGCAGTACTTC. It translates to CANSKTGFYEQYF. This chain joins TRBV7-9 and TRBJ2-7; perhaps TRBD2 as D (5 bases). The CDR3 consists of 13 residues. The germline gives CDR1 SEHNR, CDR2 FQNEAQ (reference sequence).

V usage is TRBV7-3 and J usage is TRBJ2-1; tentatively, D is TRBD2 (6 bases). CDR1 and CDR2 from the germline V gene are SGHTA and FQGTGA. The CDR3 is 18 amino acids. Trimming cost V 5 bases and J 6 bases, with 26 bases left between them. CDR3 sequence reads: CASSLRGGDLGSLNEQFF. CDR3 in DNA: TGTGCCAGCAGCCTACGAGGCGGGGATTTGGGCTCTCTCAATGAGCAGTTCTTC.

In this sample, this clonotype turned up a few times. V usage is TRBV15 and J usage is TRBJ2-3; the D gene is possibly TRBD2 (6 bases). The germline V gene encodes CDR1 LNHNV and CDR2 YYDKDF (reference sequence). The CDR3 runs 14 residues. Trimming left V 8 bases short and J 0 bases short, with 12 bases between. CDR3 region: CATQAGSSTDTQYF. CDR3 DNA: TGTGCCACCCAAGCGGGCTCTAGCACAGATACGCAGTATTTT.